A selection of T cell receptor beta chains follows, all from one sample in a study of blood T cell repertoires in COVID-19. Using immunoSEQ multiplex PCR, the repertoire was profiled, and TCRdb retains in-frame clones only, with some absent. The table has 160,000 or so clones, roughly 84% seen once. The sequencing input was PBMCs or T cells enriched from blood (not recorded which). These receptors all come from a man aged 55 to 69 who had recovered from COVID-19. The CDR3 runs from the conserved cysteine through the conserved F or W. Each record gives: D gene, clone size, J gene, V gene, CDR3 protein, CDR3 DNA. D genes are given only for firm matches. Clone size is shown for a subset of rows, as once, few, many or a class of expanded clone.

D gene: TRBD2
clone size: NA
J gene: TRBJ2-7
V gene: TRBV9
CDR3 protein: CASSVDGGGAYEQYF
CDR3 DNA: TGTGCCAGCAGCGTAGATGGCGGGGGTGCCTACGAGCAGTACTTC

D gene: TRBD1
clone size: NA
J gene: TRBJ1-6
V gene: TRBV29-1
CDR3 protein: CSASTGAGNSPLHF
CDR3 DNA: TGCAGCGCTTCGACAGGGGCAGGAAATTCACCCCTCCACTTT

D gene: NA
clone size: NA
J gene: TRBJ1-3
V gene: TRBV13
CDR3 protein: CASSLRGGGNTIYF
CDR3 DNA: TGTGCCAGCAGCTTGAGGGGAGGTGGAAACACCATATATTTT

D gene: NA
clone size: NA
J gene: TRBJ1-4
V gene: TRBV19
CDR3 protein: CATQDKRYEKLFF
CDR3 DNA: TGTGCCACCCAGGACAAGCGTTATGAAAAACTGTTTTTT

D gene: TRBD2
clone size: NA
J gene: TRBJ2-1
V gene: TRBV28
CDR3 protein: CASSFKAAGVKYNEQFF
CDR3 DNA: TGTGCCAGCAGTTTTAAGGCAGCGGGGGTGAAATACAATGAGCAGTTCTTC

D gene: NA
clone size: NA
J gene: TRBJ1-2
V gene: TRBV4-1
CDR3 protein: CASSPRQVDYGYTF
CDR3 DNA: TGCGCCAGCAGCCCAAGACAGGTGGACTATGGCTACACCTTC

D gene: TRBD1
clone size: once
J gene: TRBJ2-2
V gene: TRBV18
CDR3 protein: CASSPLRTGYAGELFF
CDR3 DNA: TGTGCCAGCTCACCTCTGCGGACAGGGTATGCCGGGGAGCTGTTTTTT

D gene: TRBD1
clone size: NA
J gene: TRBJ2-6
V gene: TRBV29-1
CDR3 protein: CSVELTGFGANVLTF
CDR3 DNA: TGCAGCGTTGAACTGACAGGGTTTGGGGCCAACGTCCTGACTTTC

D gene: NA
clone size: NA
J gene: TRBJ2-7
V gene: TRBV6-1
CDR3 protein: CASSDWSRNYEQYF
CDR3 DNA: TGTGCCAGCAGTGATTGGTCCAGAAATTACGAGCAGTACTTC

D gene: TRBD1
clone size: NA
J gene: TRBJ2-2
V gene: TRBV4-1
CDR3 protein: CASSQDPPGGLNTGELFF
CDR3 DNA: TGCGCCAGCAGCCAAGATCCCCCAGGGGGTCTTAACACCGGGGAGCTGTTTTTT